Shown below are 17 T cell receptor beta chains from a single sample sequenced in a study of T cells in Graves' hyperthyroidism and ophthalmopathy. Regions amplified from RNA transcripts were the TCR beta CDR3 regions. Researchers ran a first-round RT-PCR on the TCR CDR3 using the HTBI primer set. TCRdb redid the calling of the multiplex PCR reads with MiXCR, one entry per CDR3 protein. The sample holds around 340,000 distinct CDR3 sequences; about 20% are singletons and the top ten take about 49%. The sample comprised blood. The receptor set was obtained from a woman between 50 and 59 years old with Graves' hyperthyroidism.

This clonotype appeared a single time. Just one base apart from a much larger clone, this may be a read error. In DNA, the CDR3 is TGCGGTGCACCCCGGACGGATAACTATGGCTACACCTTC. It yields the protein CGAPRTDNYGYTF. V gene TRBV20-1 combines with J gene TRBJ1-2; no clear D gene. This CDR3 comprises 13 residues. Germline V gives CDR1 DFQATT, CDR2 SNEGSKA (reference sequence).

This clonotype has at least ten counts. The chain links TRBV20-1 to TRBJ2-1; D gene uncertain. Germline CDR1 and CDR2: DFQATT and SNEGSKA (reference sequence). The CDR3 loop spans 15 amino acids. V dropped 0 bases and J dropped 0 bases, with 9 bases sitting between them. CDR3 protein: CSARDSRSSYNEQFF. CDR3 DNA sequence: TGCAGTGCTAGAGATTCCAGGAGCTCCTACAATGAGCAGTTCTTC.

This clonotype was seen more than once but under ten times. The chain has TRBV27 and TRBJ2-1; tentatively, D is TRBD2 (6 bases). Trimming stripped 3 bases from V and 4 bases from J, with 13 bases between. The CDR3 loop spans 15 amino acids. Germline CDR1 is MNHEY and CDR2 is SMNVEV (reference sequence). The CDR3 here is CASSFRGSAYNEQFF. The CDR3 DNA reads as TGTGCCAGCAGTTTTCGGGGGAGCGCTTACAATGAGCAGTTCTTC.

In this sample, this clonotype turned up a few times. The V call is TRBV20-1, the J call TRBJ2-7; weak D call: TRBD1 (5 bases). This CDR3 contains 12 residues. Trimming pared 8 bases from V and 2 bases from J, leaving 13 bases between. In germline, CDR1 is DFQATT, CDR2 SNEGSKA (reference sequence). CDR3 coding DNA: TGCAGTACAAGGGGCCTCCCCTACGAGCAGTACTTC. Its protein is CSTRGLPYEQYF.

This clonotype was counted many times. The chain links TRBV12-3 or TRBV12-4 to TRBJ1-6; perhaps TRBD1 as D (5 bases). V was trimmed by 9 bases and J by 6 bases, leaving 12 bases between them. The CDR3 consists of 13 residues. DNA of the CDR3: TGTGCCAGTCAGGGCTATCCTAATTCACCCCTCCACTTT. Translated: CASQGYPNSPLHF.

The chain recombines TRBV25-1 with TRBJ1-3; D not resolved. In germline, CDR1 is MGHDK, CDR2 SYGVNS. Trimming took 3 bases from V and 0 from J, leaving 9 bases between them. The length of the CDR3 is 15 residues. CDR3 region: CASSDVISSGNTIYF. DNA for the CDR3: TGTGCCAGCAGTGATGTCATTAGCTCTGGAAACACCATATATTTT.

The V call is TRBV4-2, the J call TRBJ1-6; D possibly corresponds to TRBD1 (5 bases). The CDR3 sequence is 12 residues long. The V end lost 1 base, the J end lost 13 bases, and 8 bases lay between the germline ends. Per germline, CDR1 LGHNA and CDR2 YNFKEQ. The CDR3 is CASSQGGDPLHF. DNA for the CDR3: TGTGCCAGCAGCCAAGGGGGGGATCCCCTCCACTTT.

The rearrangement links TRBV12-3 or TRBV12-4 to TRBJ2-3, with 10 bases identical to TRBD2. V lost 5 bases to trimming and J lost 4 bases; unmatched junction nucleotides: 9. The CDR3 sequence is 16 residues long. CDR3: CASSRFLAGGSDTQYF. DNA for the CDR3: TGTGCCAGCAGTCGCTTTTTAGCGGGGGGCTCAGATACGCAGTATTTT.

In this sample, this clonotype turned up a few times. V and J are TRBV29-1 and TRBJ1-1; D perhaps matches TRBD1 (5 bases). V lost 7 bases to trimming and J lost 3 bases, with 9 bases between them. CDR3 size: 11 residues. Looked up from germline, CDR1 is SQVTM and CDR2 is ANQGSEA. The CDR3 nucleotides are TGCAGCGGGGGGTGGGACACTGAAGCTTTCTTT. Its translation is CSGGWDTEAFF.

This clonotype occurred many times. The DNA of the CDR3 is TGTGCCACCAGCGTTGGATTGGGCCAAGAGACCCAGTACTTC. It codes for CATSVGLGQETQYF. This rearrangement joins TRBV15 to TRBJ2-5, with D hard to call. Trimming cost V 5 bases and J 1 base, with 11 bases left between them. Germline loops: CDR1 LNHNV, CDR2 YYDKDF (reference sequence). The CDR3 contains 14 residues.

This clonotype was observed many times. J is TRBJ1-5 and V is TRBV19, with TRBD1 identical over 9 bases. Germline loops: CDR1 LNHDA, CDR2 SQIVND (reference sequence). The CDR3 is made up of 18 amino acids. Unmatched junction bases numbered 12, after V lost 6 bases and J lost 0 bases. Written as DNA, the CDR3 is TGTGCCAGTAGAACAGGGGGCGAACCAATCTATAGCAATCAGCCCCAGCATTTT. It encodes CASRTGGEPIYSNQPQHF.

The table lists this clonotype with a few counts. J is TRBJ2-3 and V is TRBV7-8; 9 nucleotides agree with TRBD2. Looked up from germline, CDR1 is SGHVS and CDR2 is FQNEAQ. This CDR3 contains 18 residues. Germline trimming cut 3 bases from V and 6 bases from J; bases unmatched to any gene: 16. CDR3 DNA: TGTGCCAGCAGCTTTTCTGGCGGGGGGGCCAAGTTTGCGGATACGCAGTATTTT. It translates to CASSFSGGGAKFADTQYF.

In this sample, this clonotype turned up many times. The chain employs TRBV5-1 and TRBJ2-3; 8 positions agree with TRBD2. With 4 bases clipped from V and 5 bases from J, the junction kept 12 bases outside the gene matches. Germline V gene sequence: CDR1 SGHRS, CDR2 YFSETQ. The CDR3 totals 16 residues. CDR3 DNA: TGCGCCAGCAGCACGGGGGGGCTCCGGGCAGGAGATACGCAGTATTTT. It yields the protein CASSTGGLRAGDTQYF.

This clonotype was seen only a few times. At one end the junction does not follow the germline gene, possibly because of a read error. The rearrangement links TRBV7-8 to TRBJ1-1, with TRBD1 identical over 7 bases. Germline V gives CDR1 SGHVS, CDR2 FQNEAQ. The CDR3 consists of 14 residues. CDR3 loop: CANSTRGGNTEAFF. The CDR3 DNA sequence: TGTGCCAACAGCACCAGGGGGGGGAACACTGAAGCTTTCTTT.

This clonotype was counted ten times or more. J is TRBJ1-1 and V is TRBV6-1, with D unclear. The V gene lost 4 bases and the J gene lost 0 bases, with 12 bases spanning the gap. This CDR3 spans 15 amino acids. Germline-derived CDR1 and CDR2 are MNHNS and SASEGT. CDR3 amino acids: CASSGHIEVNTEAFF. In DNA, the CDR3 is TGTGCCAGCAGTGGCCATATTGAGGTGAACACTGAAGCTTTCTTT.

This clonotype showed up many times. The chain has TRBV5-1 and TRBJ2-1, with 9 bases lining up with TRBD2. The germline V gene has CDR1 SGHRS and CDR2 YFSETQ. J was trimmed by 8 bases and V by 0 bases; bases with no gene match: 3. The CDR3 totals 14 residues. The CDR3, as DNA: TGCGCCAGCAGCTTGGTAGCGGGAGCTGATGAGCAGTTCTTC. As protein: CASSLVAGADEQFF.

This clonotype showed up just a few times. The rearrangement uses TRBV27 and TRBJ2-2; 10 positions match TRBD1. Germline CDR1 and CDR2: MNHEY and SMNVEV (reference sequence). Trimming at V came to 6 bases and at J to 4 bases, leaving 11 bases not matched to a gene. The CDR3 runs 17 residues. This chain's CDR3 is CASRRDRGSSSTGELFF. The CDR3 DNA reads as TGTGCCAGCAGACGGGACAGGGGTTCTTCGAGCACCGGGGAGCTGTTTTTT.